These 2 T cell receptor beta chains were all obtained from the same sample, sequenced in a study of shared clonotypes between healthy human individuals. The repertoire was sequenced with immunoSEQ multiplex PCR; TCRdb's copy has only in-frame clones and lacks some. This sample has about 2.4 million clones, with over 85% found just once. Sequenced material: naive CD4+ T cells from PBMCs. Stated subset: CD45RA+ positively selected. These receptors all stem from a man aged 18 to 29 in good health. Some clones in this sample may be carry-over from other donors' samples.

This clone occurred a few times. This chain links TRBV30 with TRBJ1-1, with a weak D call TRBD1 (6 bases). The CDR3 is made up of 12 amino acids. V lost 3 bases to trimming and J lost 1 base, with 6 bases between them. Germline CDR1 GTSNPN, CDR2 SVGIG (reference sequence). The CDR3 sequence: CAWRQGNTEAFF. CDR3 sequence (DNA): TGTGCCTGGAGACAGGGGAACACTGAAGCTTTCTTT.

The CDR3: CASSRYPGQGRPGGPGEQFF. CDR3 nucleotide sequence: TGTGCCAGCAGCCGATATCCGGGACAGGGGAGACCGGGAGGGCCGGGGGAGCAGTTCTTC. V gene TRBV7-3 combines with J gene TRBJ2-1; 10 bases are shared with TRBD1. V gave up 5 bases and J gave up 10 bases; unmatched junction bases: 26. The CDR3 has 20 residues. Germline CDR1 is SGHTA and CDR2 is FQGTGA. Full variable domain (rest looked up from reference TRBV7-3 and TRBJ2-1): GAGVSQTPSNKVTEKGKYVELRCDPISGHTALYWYRQSLGQGPEFLIYFQGTGAADDSGLPNDRFFAVRPEGSVSTLKIQRTERGDSAVYLCASSRYPGQGRPGGPGEQFFGPGTRLTVL.